A single sample is the source of the 24 T cell receptor beta chains below, sequenced in a study of cytomegalovirus exposure and HLA in healthy donors. The study ran its PCR with 60 Vbeta and 13 Jbeta primers. Profiling relied on immunoSEQ multiplex PCR, and the TCRdb table lists in-frame clones only, not all of them. The profile shows about 190,000 clones, more than 65% of them singletons. Sequenced sample: PBMCs. These receptors all stem from a man aged 45-65 years in good health and CMV-seronegative.

The V gene is TRBV12-5, the J gene TRBJ1-2; D gene uncertain. V lost 0 bases and J lost 4, with 15 bases in between. This CDR3 is 16 amino acids long. The germline CDR1 and CDR2 sequences are LGHNT and FRNRAP. The CDR3 DNA reads TGTGCTAGTGGTTTGGTACCTCCCAAAGAGGGCTATGGCTACACCTTC. This gives the protein CASGLVPPKEGYGYTF.

V gene TRBV12-5 combines with J gene TRBJ2-7; TRBD1 matches 7 bases. Looked up from germline, CDR1 is LGHNT and CDR2 is FRNRAP. V was clipped by 6 bases and J by 2 bases; unmatched bases: 10. The CDR3 loop spans 15 amino acids. Here the CDR3 DNA reads TGTGCTAGTGGATTTGGGACAGTCGTACCCTACGAGCAGTACTTC. Amino acid sequence: CASGFGTVVPYEQYF.

The chain is built from TRBV7-9 and TRBJ2-3, with TRBD1 matching 8 bases. V was clipped by 1 base and J by 4 bases; unmatched bases: 1. The V gene's germline CDR1 is SEHNR and CDR2 FQNEAQ (reference sequence). This CDR3 spans 14 amino acids. The CDR3 sequence is CASSLDRGADTQYF. CDR3 nucleotide sequence: TGTGCCAGCAGCTTAGACAGGGGGGCAGATACGCAGTATTTT.

The chain joins TRBV7-8 to TRBJ2-4; 10 nucleotides match TRBD2. This CDR3 is built from 14 residues. Looked up from germline, CDR1 is SGHVS and CDR2 is FQNEAQ. J gave up 6 bases and V 2 bases, and 1 base lay outside the gene matches. The CDR3 region has the DNA TGTGCCAGCAGCTTACTAGCGGGGGTAAACATTCAGTACTTC. It yields the protein CASSLLAGVNIQYF.

The chain carries TRBV6-5 and TRBJ2-2, with TRBD1 as a possible D gene (6 bases). The CDR3 sequence is 15 residues long. The V gene lost 0 bases and the J gene lost 9 bases, with 14 bases spanning the gap. Germline CDR1 reads MNHEY; CDR2 reads SVGAGI. The CDR3 is CASSYSRQGFRELFF. CDR3 DNA: TGTGCCAGCAGTTACTCCCGGCAGGGGTTTAGGGAGCTGTTTTTT.

A few counts support this clone. V and J are TRBV5-6 and TRBJ1-2; D gene uncertain. Germline V gives CDR1 SGHDT, CDR2 YYEEEE. The V gene lost 4 bases and the J gene lost 8 bases, with 12 bases spanning the gap. The CDR3 contains 12 residues. The DNA for the CDR3 is TGTGCCAGCAGCCCCCAAGGGAGAGGCTACACCTTC. As protein: CASSPQGRGYTF.

This chain links TRBV10-2 with TRBJ1-2; 9 positions agree with TRBD1. With V trimmed by 5 bases and J by 8 bases, 9 bases remained unmatched. Germline V lookup: CDR1 WSHSY, CDR2 SAAADI. The CDR3 runs to 14 residues. The CDR3 nucleotides read TGCGCCAGCAGTAGGGGGGACAGGGTTGGCGGCTACACCTTC. Translation gives CASSRGDRVGGYTF.

The chain carries TRBV15 and TRBJ1-4; 7 bases agree with TRBD1. CDR1 and CDR2 from the germline V gene are LNHNV and YYDKDF (reference sequence). This CDR3 contains 18 residues. V was clipped by 4 bases and J by 7 bases; unmatched bases: 18. The DNA of the CDR3 is TGTGCCACCAGCACAGGGGGTCTCAAAGGGTGGCGAGTTGAAAAACTGTTTTTT. Its translation: CATSTGGLKGWRVEKLFF.

The chain couples TRBV5-1 to TRBJ2-2, with TRBD1 identical over 8 bases. This CDR3 is built from 14 residues. V lost 0 bases and J lost 6; bases outside the gene matches: 1. Per germline, CDR1 SGHRS and CDR2 YFSETQ. DNA for the CDR3: TGCGCCAGCAGCTTGGAACAGGGGGCCGGGGAGCTGTTTTTT. The encoded protein is CASSLEQGAGELFF.

The rearrangement uses TRBV4-3 and TRBJ1-4, with a tentative D call TRBD1 (6 bases). Trimming cost V 3 bases and J 10 bases, with 9 bases left between them. The CDR3 is 12 residues long. Germline lookup yields CDR1 LGHNA and CDR2 YSLEER. This CDR3 is CASSHKQGKLFF. CDR3 bases: TGCGCCAGCAGCCATAAACAGGGAAAACTGTTTTTT.

The V and J genes are TRBV7-2 and TRBJ2-1; 10 bases line up with TRBD2. Germline loops: CDR1 SGHTA, CDR2 FQGNSA. The CDR3 totals 15 residues. With V trimmed by 1 base and J by 7 bases, 4 bases remained unmatched. The CDR3 bases are TGTGCCAGCAGCTTAGTAGCGGGGGGACGAAATGAGCAGTTCTTC. Residues: CASSLVAGGRNEQFF.

The rearrangement joins TRBV2 to TRBJ2-3; 7 positions agree with TRBD2. V trimming: 2 bases; J trimming: 0 bases; junction bases outside the gene matches: 2. The CDR3 has 15 amino acids. Germline V gene lookup returns CDR1 SNHLY and CDR2 FYNNEI. The CDR3 DNA sequence: TGTGCCAGCAGTGAAAGCGGGATAAGCACAGATACGCAGTATTTT. It codes for CASSESGISTDTQYF.

V usage is TRBV9 and J usage is TRBJ1-4; tentative D call: TRBD1 (6 bases). The CDR3 extends over 16 amino acids. In germline, CDR1 is SGDLS, CDR2 YYNGEE. Trimming pared 0 bases from V and 3 bases from J, leaving 12 bases between. The CDR3 is CASSVGGGLSNEKLFF. The CDR3 DNA reads as TGTGCCAGCAGCGTAGGTGGGGGCCTCTCTAATGAAAAACTGTTTTTT.

V and J are TRBV9 and TRBJ2-3; maybe TRBD2 (5 bases). Trimming removed 4 bases at V and 5 bases at J, with 11 bases between. CDR3 length: 13 amino acids. Germline V CDR1 and CDR2: SGDLS, YYNGEE. Here the CDR3 DNA reads TGTGCCAGCAGCCCCCCGAGGGAAGATACGCAGTATTTT. Protein product: CASSPPREDTQYF.

This clone was detected a few times. Other DNA sequences in this specimen translate into the identical CDR3. The chain has TRBV30 and TRBJ2-5; D not resolved. The CDR3 has 13 amino acids. CDR1 is GTSNPN and CDR2 is SVGIG in the germline V gene (reference sequence). V gave up 1 base and J gave up 1 base, with 7 bases separating them. The CDR3 region is CAWSGGGQETQYF. In DNA, the CDR3 is TGTGCCTGGAGTGGAGGCGGCCAAGAGACCCAGTACTTC.

This rearrangement joins TRBV29-1 to TRBJ1-2; TRBD1 matches 7 bases. With V trimmed by 6 bases and J by 4 bases, 14 bases remained unmatched. Germline V gene sequence: CDR1 SQVTM, CDR2 ANQGSEA. The CDR3 spans 15 residues. The CDR3 nucleotides read TGCAGCGTGTCGGGGCGACAGGGAACCGTCTATGGCTACACCTTC. Amino acids: CSVSGRQGTVYGYTF.

The gene calls are TRBV11-3 and TRBJ2-5; possibly TRBD2 for D (5 bases). The V and J ends lost 4 bases and 6 bases respectively, with 15 bases between them. The CDR3 runs to 14 residues. CDR1 SGHNT and CDR2 YENEEA come from the germline V gene. The chain's CDR3 is CASSSDPRDKTQYF. The CDR3 region has the DNA TGTGCCAGCAGCTCGGACCCTCGGGATAAGACCCAGTACTTC. Based on the CDR3 plus reference TRBV11-3 and TRBJ2-5, the full variable domain is EAGVVQSPRYKIIEKKQPVAFWCNPISGHNTLYWYLQNLGQGPELLIRYENEEAVDDSQLPKDRFSAERLKGVDSTLKIQPAELGDSAVYLCASSSDPRDKTQYFGPGTRLLVL.

About this clone: At one end, the junction sequence differs from germline, possibly due to a read error. This chain joins TRBV7-9 and TRBJ1-1, with D hard to call. The germline V gene has CDR1 SEHNR and CDR2 FQNEAQ (reference sequence). This CDR3 region has 13 residues. The CDR3 reads CSSRQKKETEAFF. For the CDR3, the DNA is TGTTCCAGCAGACAAAAAAAGGAGACTGAAGCTTTCTTT.

This clone was observed many times. This chain uses TRBV6-5 with TRBJ1-2; unclear D gene. Germline values: CDR1 MNHEY, CDR2 SVGAGI. The CDR3 runs to 14 residues. V lost 6 bases and J 1 base, leaving 12 bases between the germline ends. The CDR3 region has the DNA TGTGCCAGCAGCCGGTTCCGGGATAACTATGGCTACACCTTC. This sequence encodes CASSRFRDNYGYTF.

The chain joins TRBV27 to TRBJ1-3; TRBD1 might be the D (5 bases). V lost 6 bases, J lost 9 bases, and 12 bases lay in between. CDR3 size: 12 residues. Germline values: CDR1 MNHEY, CDR2 SMNVEV (reference sequence). This CDR3 reads CASRLIGVTIYF. CDR3 in DNA: TGTGCCAGCAGACTAATAGGGGTCACCATATATTTT.

This chain uses TRBV5-1 with TRBJ2-5, with a weak D call TRBD2 (6 bases). V dropped 4 bases and J dropped 5 bases, with 15 bases sitting between them. The CDR3 covers 14 residues. Germline V gene sequence: CDR1 SGHRS, CDR2 YFSETQ. CDR3 DNA sequence: TGCGCCAGCAGCCCTGGGACTCCGGGGGAGACCCAGTACTTC. Protein sequence: CASSPGTPGETQYF.

Here the CDR3 reads CASSPAGGGAADTQYF. The CDR3 DNA reads as TGTGCCAGCTCACCAGCTGGCGGGGGGGCAGCAGATACGCAGTATTTT. The chain combines TRBV18 with TRBJ2-3, with 9 bases matching TRBD2. V trimming: 2 bases; J trimming: 4 bases; junction bases outside the gene matches: 7. From germline, CDR1 is KGHSH and CDR2 LQKENI. The CDR3 covers 16 residues.

This rearrangement joins TRBV7-2 to TRBJ2-3; TRBD2 matches 8 bases. Germline values: CDR1 SGHTA, CDR2 FQGNSA. The trim removed 6 bases at V and 3 bases at J, leaving 14 bases unmatched. This CDR3 region has 17 residues. CDR3 nucleotides: TGTGCCAGCAGTCTAACCCCCGGGACTAGTCGTACAGATACGCAGTATTTT. Translated: CASSLTPGTSRTDTQYF. Based on the CDR3 plus reference TRBV7-2 and TRBJ2-3, the full variable domain is GAGVSQSPSNKVTEKGKDVELRCDPISGHTALYWYRQSLGQGLEFLIYFQGNSAPDKSGLPSDRFSAERTGGSVSTLTIQRTQQEDSAVYLCASSLTPGTSRTDTQYFGPGTRLTVL.

The sample holds one count of this clone. V and J are TRBV10-2 and TRBJ1-6, with 9 bases aligning to TRBD1. J gave up 9 bases and V 2 bases, and 8 bases lay outside the gene matches. This CDR3 spans 16 amino acids. In germline, CDR1 is WSHSY, CDR2 SAAADI. In DNA, the CDR3 is TGCGCCAGCAGTGAGCCGGGACAGGGACGAGGTTCACCCCTCCACTTT. Protein: CASSEPGQGRGSPLHF.